These 24 T cell receptor beta chains were all obtained from the same sample, sequenced in a study of vaccination and CD4 T cells after COVID-19. Sample treatment: roughly ten-day PBMC culture with coronavirus spike peptide pools or control peptides (ViraFEST assay). Sequenced with the Oncomine TCR Beta short-read assay was DNA taken from cultured CD4+ T cells. TCRdb reprocessed the PCR reads via MiXCR and lists one record per CDR3 protein. The sample consists of 12,000 or so distinct CDR3 sequences, less than 40% of them appearing once. These receptors' targets are unknown. The sequencing sample was made of cultured CD4+ T cells from blood. Receptors originate from a human donor with COVID-19.

The chain is built from TRBV6-1 and TRBJ2-7; 8 nucleotides match TRBD2. The CDR3 is 16 amino acids. After removal of 5 bases from V and 6 bases from J, the junction contained 15 bases not matched to a gene. The germline gives CDR1 MNHNS, CDR2 SASEGT. The CDR3, as DNA: TGTGCCAGCAGTCCTCTTTCGGGGGGGGAGGCTCGCGAGCAGTACTTC. It encodes CASSPLSGGEAREQYF.

The sample holds one count of this clonotype. This chain links TRBV19 with TRBJ1-5, with 7 bases lining up with TRBD1. V gave up 6 bases and J gave up 1 base; unmatched junction bases: 6. Germline CDR1 is LNHDA and CDR2 is SQIVND (reference sequence). The CDR3 totals 15 residues. CDR3 protein: CASRQGRRSNQPQHF. CDR3 DNA sequence: TGTGCCAGTAGACAGGGGAGAAGAAGCAATCAGCCCCAGCATTTT.

This clonotype was picked up a small number of times. V gene TRBV7-2 combines with J gene TRBJ1-3; TRBD1 is a possible D gene (6 bases). The V end lost 5 bases, the J end lost 4 bases, and 15 bases lay between the germline ends. CDR3 length: 15 residues. The V gene's germline CDR1 is SGHTA and CDR2 FQGNSA. The CDR3 DNA sequence: TGTGCCAGCAGCGACCCCGGGACAACCGGAAACACCATATATTTT. This translates into CASSDPGTTGNTIYF.

This chain uses TRBV20-1 with TRBJ1-2, with D tentatively TRBD1 (6 bases). The CDR3 totals 11 residues. CDR1 and CDR2 from the germline V gene are DFQATT and SNEGSKA (reference sequence). The V end lost 3 bases, the J end lost 4 bases, and 6 bases lay between the germline ends. This CDR3 reads CSARDSYGYTF. CDR3 sequence (DNA): TGCAGTGCTAGGGACAGCTATGGCTACACCTTC.

The chain uses TRBV20-1 and TRBJ2-5; no firm D call. CDR1 DFQATT and CDR2 SNEGSKA come from the germline V gene (reference sequence). CDR3 size: 14 residues. Trimming stripped 3 bases from V and 2 bases from J, with 13 bases between. The CDR3 region is CSASPSVGQETQYF. The DNA for the CDR3 is TGCAGTGCTAGCCCCTCCGTCGGTCAAGAGACCCAGTACTTC.

The chain is built from TRBV6-1 and TRBJ1-5; possibly TRBD1 for D (6 bases). Trimming cost V 8 bases and J 5 bases, with 13 bases left between them. The germline V gene has CDR1 MNHNS and CDR2 SASEGT. The CDR3 sequence is 13 residues long. CDR3 protein: CASGDGGHQPQHF. CDR3 sequence (DNA): TGTGCCAGCGGGGACGGGGGGCATCAGCCCCAGCATTTT.

This clonotype was counted between two and nine times. The junction departs from the called germline gene at one end, perhaps through a read error. The CDR3 DNA sequence: TGCGCCAGCAGCCAAAGGGCGGGGGGGCCTGCAGATACGCAGTATTTT. Translated: CASSQRAGGPADTQYF. The V call is TRBV11-1, the J call TRBJ2-3; 9 nucleotides match TRBD2. The germline V gene encodes CDR1 SGHAT and CDR2 FQDESV (reference sequence). The CDR3 has 16 amino acids. Drawing the rest from reference TRBV11-1 and TRBJ2-3, the complete variable domain is EAEVAQSPRYKITEKSQAVAFWCDPISGHATLYWYRQILGQGPELLVQFQDESVVDDSQLPKDRFSAERLKGVDSTLKIQPAELGDSAMYLCASSQRAGGPADTQYFGPGTRLTVL.

This sequence joins TRBV7-2 and TRBJ2-7; D is unclear. From germline, CDR1 is SGHTA and CDR2 FQGNSA. Trimming removed 6 bases from V and 3 bases from J, with 15 bases in between. This CDR3 has 14 residues. DNA of the CDR3: TGTGCCAGCAGTTATCGAGAGTCGCGCTACGAGCAGTACTTC. Residues: CASSYRESRYEQYF.

In its sample, this clonotype was seen a few times. The chain recombines TRBV12-3 or TRBV12-4 with TRBJ1-1; TRBD1 might be the D (6 bases). The CDR3 extends over 13 amino acids. V lost 11 bases and J 1 base, leaving 14 bases between the germline ends. CDR3 nucleotide sequence: TGTGCCGCAACGAGAGGGGGGAACACTGAAGCTTTCTTT. It specifies CAATRGGNTEAFF.

In its sample, this clonotype was seen a few times. The chain is built from TRBV6-1 and TRBJ2-7, with D perhaps assigned TRBD1 or TRBD2 (6 bases each). V was shortened by 8 bases and J by 3 bases, with 11 bases between the two germline ends. The germline gives CDR1 MNHNS, CDR2 SASEGT. The CDR3 is 12 amino acids. The CDR3 nucleotides read TGTGCCAGCGGGGGGCAGAACTACGAGCAGTACTTC. Amino acid sequence: CASGGQNYEQYF.

The chain carries TRBV19 and TRBJ2-3, with no clear D. The germline V and J ends were trimmed by 4 bases and 4 bases, with 18 bases remaining between them. Germline CDR1 and CDR2: LNHDA and SQIVND (reference sequence). The CDR3 contains 16 residues. This CDR3 reads CASSTLTDPAADTQYF. The CDR3 bases are TGTGCCAGTAGTACCCTCACCGACCCAGCCGCAGATACGCAGTATTTT.

This clonotype was seen a handful of times. The chain uses TRBV28 and TRBJ1-2; 7 bases align to TRBD1. V gave up 10 bases and J gave up 8 bases; unmatched junction bases: 13. The germline gives CDR1 MDHEN, CDR2 SYDVKM. The CDR3 is made up of 13 amino acids. CDR3 sequence: CATFLRGRGGYTF. CDR3 DNA sequence: TGTGCCACCTTTCTAAGGGGGCGTGGGGGCTACACCTTC.

The rearrangement links TRBV28 to TRBJ1-5, with unresolved D. The CDR3 totals 16 residues. Trimming cost V 5 bases and J 4 bases, with 18 bases left between them. CDR1 MDHEN and CDR2 SYDVKM come from the germline V gene. The CDR3 DNA sequence: TGTGCCAGCAGTCACGAAACCGGGCCAGTGAATCAGCCCCAGCATTTT. Translating gives CASSHETGPVNQPQHF.

This clonotype was found a few times. The chain combines TRBV19 with TRBJ1-2; TRBD1 might be the D (5 bases). The CDR3 consists of 14 residues. The V gene lost 3 bases and the J gene lost 5 bases, with 13 bases spanning the gap. Germline assignment: CDR1 LNHDA and CDR2 SQIVND (reference sequence). CDR3 in amino acids: CASSIRAEAYGYTF. The CDR3 DNA is TGTGCCAGTAGTATCAGGGCAGAAGCATATGGCTACACCTTC. The full variable domain, with the rest looked up from reference TRBV19 and TRBJ1-2, is DGGITQSPKYLFRKEGQNVTLSCEQNLNHDAMYWYRQDPGQGLRLIYYSQIVNDFQKGDIAEGYSVSREKKESFPLTVTSAQKNPTAFYLCASSIRAEAYGYTFGSGTRLTVV.

The rearrangement uses TRBV20-1 and TRBJ1-3, with D possibly being TRBD1 (5 bases). The length of the CDR3 is 14 residues. Trimming shortened V by 6 bases and J by 2 bases, and 14 bases separated the two germline ends. In germline, CDR1 is DFQATT, CDR2 SNEGSKA (reference sequence). CDR3 protein: CSARGSTTGNTIYF. Written as DNA, the CDR3 is TGCAGTGCCCGGGGGAGTACTACTGGAAACACCATATATTTT.

The V call is TRBV18, the J call TRBJ2-7; 9 bases line up with TRBD1. The CDR3 is 14 amino acids. Germline V gene data show CDR1 as KGHSH and CDR2 as LQKENI. V shed 6 bases and J 3 bases; nucleotides not matched to a gene: 6. The CDR3 DNA is TGTGCCAGCTCTCCCGGGACAGGGAACTACGAGCAGTACTTC. It yields the protein CASSPGTGNYEQYF.

This clonotype was picked up a small number of times. V and J are TRBV20-1 and TRBJ1-3, with 7 bases lining up with TRBD1. The CDR3 sequence is 15 residues long. Losses at the gene ends were 6 bases for V and 4 bases for J; bases not matched to a gene: 12. CDR1 and CDR2 from the germline V gene are DFQATT and SNEGSKA (reference sequence). CDR3: CSAQQGILAGNTIYF. The CDR3 bases are TGCAGTGCGCAACAGGGGATCTTAGCAGGAAACACCATATATTTT.

This chain connects TRBV6-1 to TRBJ2-4, with 8 bases matching TRBD2. This CDR3 has 14 amino acids. Germline V gene sequence: CDR1 MNHNS, CDR2 SASEGT. J lost 9 bases, V lost 5 bases, and 9 bases had no gene match. The chain's CDR3 is CASSPRGSGGIQYF. The CDR3 DNA sequence: TGTGCCAGCAGTCCCCGAGGGAGCGGGGGCATTCAGTACTTC.

The chain recombines TRBV19 with TRBJ2-2, with D possibly being TRBD1 or TRBD2 (6 bases each). CDR1 LNHDA and CDR2 SQIVND come from the germline V gene (reference sequence). V dropped 2 bases and J dropped 7 bases, with 11 bases sitting between them. This CDR3 contains 14 residues. CDR3 loop: CASSIRRGGGELFF. Here the CDR3 DNA reads TGTGCCAGTAGTATACGCAGGGGAGGCGGGGAGCTGTTTTTT.

The V gene is TRBV12-5, the J gene TRBJ2-2; D call uncertain. The CDR3 contains 13 residues. Germline CDR1 is LGHNT and CDR2 is FRNRAP. Trimming took off 2 bases at V and 7 bases at J, with 8 bases between the two ends. CDR3 loop: CASGLRVVGELFF. Here the CDR3 DNA reads TGTGCTAGTGGTTTGCGGGTAGTCGGGGAGCTGTTTTTT.

In this sample, this clonotype turned up a few times. The chain employs TRBV7-2 and TRBJ2-7; D perhaps matches TRBD2 (5 bases). CDR3 length: 14 residues. Germline V gene lookup returns CDR1 SGHTA and CDR2 FQGNSA. With 5 bases removed from V and 0 bases from J, the gap between germline ends came to 11 bases. For the CDR3, the DNA is TGTGCCAGCAGCCGGGATCCCCGCTCCTACGAGCAGTACTTC. As protein: CASSRDPRSYEQYF.

Note on this clonotype: The conserved phenylalanine or tryptophan normally closing the CDR3 is absent here, so this likely arose from a read error. The chain links TRBV20-1 to TRBJ1-2, with D perhaps TRBD1 (5 bases). The CDR3 contains 15 residues. Germline assignment: CDR1 DFQATT and CDR2 SNEGSKA (reference sequence). Trimming took off 4 bases at V and 6 bases at J, with 21 bases between the two ends. CDR3 residues: CSATGPARGLHGYTL. CDR3 DNA sequence: TGCAGTGCTACAGGACCGGCAAGGGGACTACATGGCTACACCCTC.

The rearrangement joins TRBV5-8 to TRBJ1-2; possibly TRBD1 for D (5 bases). Germline V gives CDR1 SGHTS, CDR2 YDEGEE. This CDR3 region has 15 residues. The V end was cut by 0 bases, the J end by 1 base, with 10 bases between. The CDR3 DNA reads TGTGCCAGCAGCTTGGACCAGGGATATAACTATGGCTACACCTTC. This gives the protein CASSLDQGYNYGYTF.

The chain uses TRBV7-6 and TRBJ1-3; D call uncertain. Trimming stripped 5 bases from V and 2 bases from J, with 13 bases between. Germline-derived CDR1 and CDR2 are SGHVS and FNYEAQ. The CDR3 covers 15 residues. The CDR3 DNA sequence: TGTGCCAGCAGCCCCGGGCCCGGCGCTGGAAACACCATATATTTT. Translated: CASSPGPGAGNTIYF.